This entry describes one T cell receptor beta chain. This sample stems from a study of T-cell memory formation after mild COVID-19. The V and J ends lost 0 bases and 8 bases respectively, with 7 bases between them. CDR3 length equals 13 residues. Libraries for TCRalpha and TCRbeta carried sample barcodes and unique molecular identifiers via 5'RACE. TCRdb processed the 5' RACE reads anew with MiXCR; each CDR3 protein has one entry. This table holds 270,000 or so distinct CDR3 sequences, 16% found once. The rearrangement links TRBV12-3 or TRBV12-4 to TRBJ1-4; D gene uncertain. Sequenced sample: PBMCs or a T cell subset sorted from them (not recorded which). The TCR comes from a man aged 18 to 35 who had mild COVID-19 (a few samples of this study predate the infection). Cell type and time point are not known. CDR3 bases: TGTGCCAGCAGTTTAGCTGTCGTAGAAAAACTGTTTTTT. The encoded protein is CASSLAVVEKLFF.